A single sample is the source of the 28 T cell receptor beta chains below, sequenced in a study of blood T cells in healthy people across ages. Next came a second PCR, run for about 6 to 11 cycles, which used a sample-barcoded 5' primer along with a J-beta primer mix. TCRdb called the 5' RACE reads again in MiXCR, with one record for every CDR3 protein. The data show about 970,000 distinct CDR3 sequences, just over 50% seen once. Sequenced material: blood. The receptors derive from a woman in her fifties or sixties in good health.

This clonotype was detected only a few times. The chain uses TRBV20-1 and TRBJ2-1; D perhaps matches TRBD1 (5 bases). This CDR3 region has 12 residues. Trimming took 6 bases from V and 3 from J, leaving 9 bases between them. The germline CDR1 and CDR2 sequences are DFQATT and SNEGSKA (reference sequence). The DNA of the CDR3 is TGCAGTGCCAGGGCCGGCTACAATGAGCAGTTCTTC. Translating gives CSARAGYNEQFF.

This clonotype was found a few times. V is TRBV6-5 and J is TRBJ1-1; D call uncertain. Germline V gene data show CDR1 as MNHEY and CDR2 as SVGAGI. Trimming took 7 bases from V and 5 from J, leaving 14 bases between them. This CDR3 region has 13 residues. CDR3 nucleotides: TGTGCCAGCAACCGCGTTGGGAGAACTGAAGCTTTCTTT. Amino acid sequence: CASNRVGRTEAFF.

The V gene is TRBV7-8, the J gene TRBJ2-1, with a possible D match to TRBD2 (5 bases). The germline gives CDR1 SGHVS, CDR2 FQNEAQ. This CDR3 is 11 amino acids long. Trimming left V 5 bases short and J 6 bases short, with 5 bases between. The DNA for the CDR3 is TGTGCCAGCAGCGGGAGCAATGAGCAGTTCTTC. Protein: CASSGSNEQFF.

This clonotype was detected many times. The J gene is TRBJ2-1, the V gene TRBV7-2; 8 bases align to TRBD2. Germline values: CDR1 SGHTA, CDR2 FQGNSA. This CDR3 region has 16 residues. V lost 7 bases, J lost 9 bases, and 17 bases stayed unmatched. The chain's CDR3 is CASTLNPGLVSGEQFF. In nucleotides, the CDR3 is TGTGCCAGCACTCTAAACCCGGGACTAGTATCCGGTGAGCAGTTCTTC.

The J gene is TRBJ2-1, the V gene TRBV18; 7 bases align to TRBD1. The germline gives CDR1 KGHSH, CDR2 LQKENI. The CDR3 totals 14 residues. V trimming: 3 bases; J trimming: 6 bases; junction bases outside the gene matches: 5. For the CDR3, the DNA is TGTGCCAGCTCACCCGGACAGGCGGGCAATGAGCAGTTCTTC. Translation gives CASSPGQAGNEQFF.

The chain links TRBV7-2 to TRBJ2-2, with a possible D match to TRBD2 (5 bases). CDR1 and CDR2 (germline): SGHTA, FQGNSA. There are 15 residues in the CDR3. The V end lost 1 base, the J end lost 6 bases, and 12 bases lay between the germline ends. CDR3 DNA: TGTGCCAGCAGCTTAGGGGCGGGTCGCCCCGGGGAGCTGTTTTTT. This sequence encodes CASSLGAGRPGELFF.

The chain combines TRBV7-3 with TRBJ2-3; 8 bases line up with TRBD1. The CDR3 has 16 residues. V lost 5 bases and J lost 2; bases outside the gene matches: 9. CDR1 is SGHTA and CDR2 is FQGTGA in the germline V gene. The CDR3 spells CASSLRQGLNTDTQYF. The CDR3 nucleotides are TGTGCCAGCAGCCTGAGACAGGGGCTAAACACAGATACGCAGTATTTT.

Comments on this clonotype: At one of its ends the junction is not consistent with the germline gene, which may arise from a read error. The chain joins TRBV25-1 to TRBJ1-2; D perhaps matches TRBD1 (6 bases). The V gene's germline CDR1 is MGHDK and CDR2 SYGVNS. CDR3 length: 12 amino acids. Written as DNA, the CDR3 is TGTGCCAGCAGCCCCACAGGGTATGGCCACACCTTC. The encoded protein is CASSPTGYGHTF.

The genes are TRBV27 and TRBJ2-7; D is uncertain. The CDR3 is made up of 15 amino acids. Germline CDR1 reads MNHEY; CDR2 reads SMNVEV (reference sequence). V lost 8 bases to trimming and J lost 2 bases, with 19 bases between them. For the CDR3, the DNA is TGTGCCAGCCAACCTCGAACGAGCGAAACCTACGAGCAGTACTTC. This sequence encodes CASQPRTSETYEQYF.

The J gene is TRBJ2-7, the V gene TRBV7-2, with 7 positions matching TRBD2. The J call may be faulty, since TRBJ2-5 better matches the DNA end. The V gene's germline CDR1 is SGHTA and CDR2 FQGNSA. CDR3 length equals 14 residues. The CDR3 DNA reads TGTGCCAGCAGCTTTGGCGGGAGTGCTCAGACCCAGTACTTC. The encoded protein is CASSFGGSAQTQYF.

The CDR3 loop is CASSYSAGEAYNEQFF. CDR3 sequence (DNA): TGTGCCAGCAGTTACTCGGCGGGAGAAGCCTACAATGAGCAGTTCTTC. This chain uses TRBV6-5 with TRBJ2-1; 7 bases agree with TRBD2. V was pared by 0 bases and J by 2 bases, with 4 bases of the junction left unmatched. The CDR3 loop spans 16 amino acids. CDR1 is MNHEY and CDR2 is SVGAGI in the germline V gene.

The chain links TRBV11-2 to TRBJ2-3, with 8 nucleotides matching TRBD2. The length of the CDR3 is 17 residues. V was pared by 2 bases and J by 0 bases, with 7 bases of the junction left unmatched. Germline CDR1 is SGHAT and CDR2 is FQNNGV. The CDR3 DNA reads as TGTGCCAGCAGCTTATTGTCGGGAGGGACTAGCACAGATACGCAGTATTTT. This encodes CASSLLSGGTSTDTQYF. Together with reference TRBV11-2 and TRBJ2-3, the CDR3 gives the full variable domain: EAGVAQSPRYKIIEKRQSVAFWCNPISGHATLYWYQQILGQGPKLLIQFQNNGVVDDSQLPKDRFSAERLKGVDSTLKIQPAKLEDSAVYLCASSLLSGGTSTDTQYFGPGTRLTVL.

V and J are TRBV6-2 or TRBV6-3 and TRBJ2-4; maybe TRBD1 (6 bases). The J call is doubtful: the DNA matches TRBJ2-7 better. This CDR3 has 14 residues. Per germline, CDR1 MNHEY and CDR2 SVGEGT. The CDR3: CASLTGGSGYEQYF. Written as DNA, the CDR3 is TGTGCCAGCCTCACTGGGGGCTCGGGCTACGAGCAGTACTTC.

The rearrangement uses TRBV20-1 and TRBJ2-7, with TRBD1 as a possible D gene (5 bases). The germline V and J ends were trimmed by 2 bases and 5 bases, with 10 bases remaining between them. The germline V gene has CDR1 DFQATT and CDR2 SNEGSKA (reference sequence). The CDR3 covers 12 residues. CDR3 protein: CSARSGPNEQYF. CDR3 nucleotides: TGCAGTGCTAGATCAGGGCCTAACGAGCAGTACTTC.

This clonotype was observed a handful of times. The CDR3 sequence is CASSFQISGANVLTF. The DNA for the CDR3 is TGTGCCAGCAGTTTCCAGATCTCTGGGGCCAACGTCCTGACTTTC. The J gene is TRBJ2-6, the V gene TRBV12-3 or TRBV12-4, with no clear D. V was pared by 3 bases and J by 0 bases, with 6 bases between. CDR3 length equals 15 residues.

This clonotype was detected once. The germline gene is not matched at one end of the junction; a read error may be the cause. This chain links TRBV5-1 with TRBJ2-7; the match to TRBD1 covers 8 bases. Germline lookup yields CDR1 SGHRS and CDR2 YFSETQ. This CDR3 has 14 amino acids. The chain's CDR3 is CVSSLGQGVYEQYF. The CDR3 DNA reads TGCGTCAGCAGCCTAGGACAGGGCGTCTACGAGCAGTACTTC.

The chain couples TRBV5-1 to TRBJ2-1; 9 bases agree with TRBD1. The V gene's germline CDR1 is SGHRS and CDR2 YFSETQ. The CDR3 loop spans 16 amino acids. V was pared by 7 bases and J by 4 bases, with 12 bases of the junction left unmatched. The CDR3 reads CASCPARGTGYNEQFF. For the CDR3, the DNA is TGCGCCAGCTGCCCCGCCAGAGGGACAGGGTACAATGAGCAGTTCTTC.

This clonotype has a handful of counts. The rearrangement uses TRBV6-2 or TRBV6-3 and TRBJ2-1; tentative D call: TRBD2 (6 bases). Germline V lookup: CDR1 MNHEY, CDR2 SVGEGT. The CDR3 covers 13 residues. Between the trimmed V and J ends, which lost 7 bases and 7 bases, there was a span of 14 bases. CDR3 coding DNA: TGTGCCAGCATGGACTGGGGGGAGAATGAGCAGTTCTTC. Encoded protein: CASMDWGENEQFF.

V gene TRBV29-1 combines with J gene TRBJ2-7; 12 bases agree with TRBD2. Germline trimming cut 6 bases from V and 1 base from J; bases unmatched to any gene: 4. CDR1 is SQVTM, CDR2 ANQGSEA, per germline. The CDR3 sequence is 14 residues long. Here the CDR3 DNA reads TGCAGCGTGGCCACTAGCGGGAGGTCCTACGAGCAGTACTTC. Residues: CSVATSGRSYEQYF.

Only a few counts were recorded for this clonotype. The chain has TRBV4-2 and TRBJ2-2; D gene uncertain. Germline V gene data show CDR1 as LGHNA and CDR2 as YNFKEQ. V lost 6 bases to trimming and J lost 1 base, with 6 bases between them. This CDR3 has 13 residues. For the CDR3, the DNA is TGTGCCAGCAGGGCAGGGAACACCGGGGAGCTGTTTTTT. This codes for CASRAGNTGELFF.

The chain carries TRBV27 and TRBJ2-7; 9 nucleotides match TRBD2. V lost 11 bases to trimming and J lost 4 bases; unmatched junction nucleotides: 6. CDR3 size: 12 residues. Per the germline V gene, CDR1 is MNHEY and CDR2 is SMNVEV (reference sequence). The CDR3 protein is CAAGTSRYEQYF. The CDR3 region has the DNA TGTGCCGCCGGGACTAGCAGGTACGAGCAGTACTTC.

This CDR3 reads CASSFMGDYGYTF. As DNA, the CDR3 is TGTGCCAGCAGCTTTATGGGGGATTACGGCTACACCTTC. The rearrangement joins TRBV7-6 to TRBJ1-2; D might be TRBD1 (5 bases). Germline V lookup: CDR1 SGHVS, CDR2 FNYEAQ. The CDR3 extends over 13 amino acids. V dropped 3 bases and J dropped 8 bases, with 13 bases sitting between them.

Only a few counts were recorded for this clonotype. V is TRBV10-3 and J is TRBJ2-7, with no clear D. This CDR3 contains 13 residues. V was cut by 0 bases and J by 3 bases, with 6 bases left in between. Germline CDR1 ENHRY, CDR2 SYGVKD. DNA of the CDR3: TGTGCCATCAGTGAGTCCAACTACTACGAGCAGTACTTC. Its translation is CAISESNYYEQYF.

This clonotype has only a few counts. The rearrangement links TRBV6-5 to TRBJ1-6, with unresolved D. Germline CDR1 and CDR2: MNHEY and SVGAGI. This CDR3 comprises 13 residues. V lost 5 bases and J lost 13, with 15 bases in between. The CDR3 sequence: CASSGPPGSPLHF. CDR3 in DNA: TGTGCCAGCAGTGGTCCCCCTGGCAGTCCCCTCCACTTT.

The chain has TRBV25-1 and TRBJ2-3, with TRBD2 matching 8 bases. CDR1 and CDR2 (germline): MGHDK, SYGVNS. This CDR3 region has 14 residues. J lost 9 bases, V lost 4 bases, and 9 bases had no gene match. The CDR3 reads CASSAAGETGTQYF. The CDR3 region has the DNA TGTGCCAGCAGTGCAGCGGGAGAGACGGGCACGCAGTATTTT.

CDR3 nucleotide sequence: TGTGCCAGCAGTTCTGGGATGGGCTACACCTTC. Its protein product is CASSSGMGYTF. The chain joins TRBV12-3 or TRBV12-4 to TRBJ1-2; D is unresolved. V gave up 4 bases and J gave up 8 bases, with 8 bases separating them. The CDR3 length is 11 residues.

This clonotype was counted only a few times. The chain links TRBV25-1 to TRBJ1-2; D remains unclear. Looked up from germline, CDR1 is MGHDK and CDR2 is SYGVNS. V was cut by 0 bases and J by 7 bases, with 3 bases left in between. The CDR3 has 11 residues. CDR3 in amino acids: CASSEYGGYTF. CDR3 bases: TGTGCCAGCAGTGAATACGGTGGCTACACCTTC.

This rearrangement joins TRBV20-1 to TRBJ1-5, with D maybe TRBD1 (5 bases). Germline V gene data show CDR1 as DFQATT and CDR2 as SNEGSKA (reference sequence). Trimming took 6 bases from V and 2 from J, leaving 17 bases between them. The CDR3 runs 15 residues. DNA of the CDR3: TGCAGTGCCGCTGGAGGGACTCGAGGCAATCAGCCCCAGCATTTT. Translation: CSAAGGTRGNQPQHF.